The TCR beta chain described here comes from a study of shared clonotypes between healthy human individuals. Study background: CD8 memory received one plate per donor, CD8 naive two, CD4 memory three and CD4 naive three.

Per the original methods: Owing to the provision of junction-only sequences devoid of quality scores by immunoSEQ, filtering differed. Clones were read by immunoSEQ multiplex PCR, and TCRdb kept only the in-frame ones, dropping some. V, J and clone size reflect that table, while D and trimming were determined from the DNA. The sample carries 2 million to 2.5 million clones, under 95% recorded once. Germline V CDR1 and CDR2: WNHNN, SYGVQD (reference sequence). The trim removed 6 bases at V and 1 base at J, leaving 12 bases unmatched. CDR3 length: 17 amino acids. General study findings and limits: Sorted-subset samples were not fully sequenced, rarefaction indicated.

Of note for this clone: What it binds is unknown.

The sequence was collected from a young man in good health. Some clones in this sample may be carry-over from other donors' samples. What was sequenced was naive CD4+ T cells from PBMCs. Stated subset: CD45RA+ positively selected. V usage is TRBV10-1 and J usage is TRBJ2-4; 7 nucleotides align to TRBD2. The CDR3 spells CASSPNGLGMAKNIQYF. The CDR3 DNA follows: TGCGCCAGCAGCCCAAACGGACTAGGAATGGCCAAAAACATTCAGTACTTC.